The 26 T cell receptor beta chains below were found in one sample sequenced in a study of Ad26.COV2.S vaccination and SARS-CoV-2 variants. Measured with immunoSEQ multiplex PCR; TCRdb has only the in-frame clones, and not every one. The sample contains 500,000 or so clones, 85% to 90% of which appear only once. The treatment is: 19 received Ad26.COV2.S at low or high dose, single or two shots; several received placebo; per-sample allocation not given. Samples analyzed were those drawn on day 63 after the first vaccine or placebo injection. The source was peripheral blood, collected in a trial of Ad26.COV2.S vaccine versus placebo. Receptors originate from a person between 18 and 59 years old who received the Ad26.COV2.S COVID-19 vaccine or a placebo.

The chain uses TRBV13 and TRBJ2-7, with 7 bases fitting TRBD2. The germline gives CDR1 PRHDT, CDR2 FYEKMQ (reference sequence). The CDR3 covers 16 residues. V dropped 7 bases and J dropped 3; count of bases not matched to a gene: 15. The CDR3 reads CASTNAGVAANYEQYF. DNA of the CDR3: TGTGCCAGCACAAATGCGGGGGTAGCGGCTAACTACGAGCAGTACTTC.

The chain employs TRBV9 and TRBJ1-2; TRBD1 matches 10 bases. The CDR3 runs 18 residues. CDR1 is SGDLS, CDR2 YYNGEE, per germline. The V gene end was trimmed by 3 bases and the J gene end by 7 bases; junction bases not matched to a gene: 18. The CDR3 nucleotides read TGTGCCAGCAGCGCCGACCCTTATCCCGGGACAGGGGCCTTTGGCTACACCTTC. This encodes CASSADPYPGTGAFGYTF.

The rearrangement joins TRBV19 to TRBJ2-2, with 8 nucleotides matching TRBD1. The CDR3 runs to 16 residues. Germline V gene sequence: CDR1 LNHDA, CDR2 SQIVND (reference sequence). With V trimmed by 3 bases and J by 5 bases, 8 bases remained unmatched. This CDR3 is CASSIPNRGRTGELFF. CDR3 coding DNA: TGTGCCAGTAGTATCCCGAACAGGGGGAGGACCGGGGAGCTGTTTTTT.

This clone was recorded once. The gene calls are TRBV7-2 and TRBJ1-5; a possible D gene is TRBD1 (5 bases). The germline V gene has CDR1 SGHTA and CDR2 FQGNSA. This CDR3 spans 13 amino acids. V was shortened by 2 bases and J by 6 bases, with 8 bases between the two germline ends. CDR3 residues: CASSLRGGQPQHF. In DNA, the CDR3 is TGTGCCAGCAGCTTACGGGGGGGTCAGCCCCAGCATTTT.

V gene TRBV6-2 or TRBV6-3 combines with J gene TRBJ1-1; D is ambiguous. The CDR3 extends over 13 amino acids. Trimming stripped 3 bases from V and 3 bases from J, with 8 bases between. Germline-derived CDR1 and CDR2 are MNHEY and SVGEGT. CDR3 sequence (DNA): TGTGCCAGCAGTTATTTTTGGGACACTGAAGCTTTCTTT. The encoded protein is CASSYFWDTEAFF.

The genes are TRBV3-1 (or the pseudogene TRBV3-2) and TRBJ2-3, with 8 bases aligning to TRBD2. From germline, CDR1 is LGHDT and CDR2 YNNKEL (reference sequence). The V segment lost 4 bases and the J segment 4 bases; nucleotides outside the gene matches: 10. The CDR3 sequence is 16 residues long. DNA of the CDR3: TGTGCCAGCAGCCTGGGGACTAGTGGGTGGGCAGATACGCAGTATTTT. Translation: CASSLGTSGWADTQYF.

The chain recombines TRBV24-1 with TRBJ1-2; possible D gene TRBD1, 5 bases. The V end was cut by 3 bases, the J end by 4 bases, with 11 bases between. The CDR3 contains 14 residues. CDR1 and CDR2 (germline): KGHDR, SFDVKD. CDR3 bases: TGTGCCACCAGTGATCGGGGGGAACTCTATGGCTACACCTTC. This sequence encodes CATSDRGELYGYTF.

This clone was recorded only once. The gene calls are TRBV29-1 and TRBJ2-1, with D unclear. This CDR3 is 10 amino acids long. V lost 8 bases to trimming and J lost 3 bases, with 5 bases between them. Germline CDR1 and CDR2: SQVTM and ANQGSEA. CDR3 sequence (DNA): TGCAGCAGCCTCTACAATGAGCAGTTCTTC. This gives the protein CSSLYNEQFF.

J is TRBJ2-5 and V is TRBV9; 9 bases match TRBD1. In germline, CDR1 is SGDLS, CDR2 YYNGEE. V gave up 3 bases and J gave up 5 bases; unmatched junction bases: 5. The CDR3 sequence is 14 residues long. CDR3 coding DNA: TGTGCCAGCAGCGGAGGACAGGGGTATGAGACCCAGTACTTC. As protein: CASSGGQGYETQYF. The full variable domain, with the rest looked up from reference TRBV9 and TRBJ2-5, is DSGVTQTPKHLITATGQRVTLRCSPRSGDLSVYWYQQSLDQGLQFLIQYYNGEERAKGNILERFSAQQFPDLHSELNLSSLELGDSALYFCASSGGQGYETQYFGPGTRLLVL.

This clone has just a few counts. The chain joins TRBV19 to TRBJ1-6; D uncertain. Germline V gene data show CDR1 as LNHDA and CDR2 as SQIVND (reference sequence). The CDR3 is made up of 15 amino acids. V lost 2 bases and J lost 6, with 11 bases in between. The CDR3 sequence: CASSIPSGSNSPLHF. In DNA form, the CDR3 reads TGTGCCAGTAGTATACCATCCGGGAGTAATTCACCCCTCCACTTT.

The chain carries TRBV4-3 and TRBJ1-3; the D gene is possibly TRBD1 (5 bases). The germline V and J ends were trimmed by 1 base and 8 bases, with 9 bases remaining between them. The CDR3 is made up of 13 amino acids. Germline-derived CDR1 and CDR2 are LGHNA and YSLEER. The CDR3 loop is CASSQAGGDTIYF. DNA for the CDR3: TGCGCCAGCAGCCAAGCTGGGGGAGACACCATATATTTT.

The chain links TRBV18 to TRBJ1-1; D is unresolved. The CDR3 loop spans 14 amino acids. From germline, CDR1 is KGHSH and CDR2 LQKENI. Trimming stripped 0 bases from V and 10 bases from J, with 15 bases between. The CDR3 region has the DNA TGTGCCAGCTCACCACCGTTTCGTAGAATTGGAGCTTTCTTT. Translation gives CASSPPFRRIGAFF.

This sequence joins TRBV19 and TRBJ1-5; 8 bases fit TRBD1. CDR1 is LNHDA and CDR2 is SQIVND in the germline V gene (reference sequence). This CDR3 comprises 20 residues. After removal of 0 bases from V and 4 bases from J, the junction contained 17 bases not matched to a gene. The CDR3 bases are TGTGCCAGTAGTATAGATCCCCGCCGACAGGGGAAGGGGGCTAATCAGCCCCAGCATTTT. This encodes CASSIDPRRQGKGANQPQHF.

The chain combines TRBV29-1 with TRBJ2-1; the match to TRBD1 covers 8 bases. Germline lookup yields CDR1 SQVTM and CDR2 ANQGSEA. The CDR3 covers 14 residues. Trimming cost V 7 bases and J 4 bases; bases outside gene matches: 9. CDR3 nucleotides: TGCAGCGCCGGGGGACAGGCTGCTTACAATGAGCAGTTCTTC. Translated, it gives CSAGGQAAYNEQFF.

The V call is TRBV12-3 or TRBV12-4, the J call TRBJ2-7; either TRBD1 or TRBD2 may supply D (5 bases each). The length of the CDR3 is 13 residues. Trimming left V 0 bases short and J 9 bases short, with 12 bases between. The CDR3 nucleotides are TGTGCCAGCAGTTTAGCGACTGGGGGTCGGCAGTACGTC. This encodes CASSLATGGRQYV.

This clone was seen a single time. The chain joins TRBV7-9 to TRBJ2-1, with 9 bases lining up with TRBD2. From germline, CDR1 is SEHNR and CDR2 FQNEAQ (reference sequence). V was clipped by 5 bases and J by 0 bases; unmatched bases: 17. CDR3 size: 20 residues. The CDR3 bases are TGTGCCAGCAGCACCAACGAAGGGGGCGGGAGGGCCTACTCCTACAATGAGCAGTTCTTC. Its protein is CASSTNEGGGRAYSYNEQFF.

A few counts support this clone. The genes are TRBV7-8 and TRBJ1-6, with 10 bases fitting TRBD1. The CDR3 contains 17 residues. Per germline, CDR1 SGHVS and CDR2 FQNEAQ. Trimming took 5 bases from V and 6 from J; bases not matched to a gene: 10. CDR3 coding DNA: TGTGCCAGCAGCGAAAGACAGGGGGCGCTGGCTAATTCACCCCTCCACTTT. It specifies CASSERQGALANSPLHF.

This chain connects TRBV6-2 or TRBV6-3 to TRBJ2-2; D remains ambiguous. The V and J ends lost 5 bases and 4 bases respectively, with 20 bases between them. CDR3 size: 17 residues. Germline V CDR1 and CDR2: MNHEY, SVGEGT. CDR3 amino acids: CASSDPRSPGRTGELFF. The CDR3 DNA reads as TGTGCCAGCAGTGACCCCAGGTCTCCTGGGCGCACCGGGGAGCTGTTTTTT.

This clone came up a few times. The rearrangement uses TRBV19 and TRBJ1-5; D remains ambiguous. The V and J ends lost 1 base and 9 bases respectively, with 10 bases between them. The CDR3 covers 13 residues. Looked up from germline, CDR1 is LNHDA and CDR2 is SQIVND (reference sequence). The CDR3 DNA reads as TGTGCCAGTAGTATAGCCCCGGAGGGGCCCCAGCATTTT. Protein sequence: CASSIAPEGPQHF.

V gene TRBV7-8 combines with J gene TRBJ2-1; maybe TRBD2 (5 bases). V was cut by 5 bases and J by 2 bases, with 16 bases left in between. Germline-derived CDR1 and CDR2 are SGHVS and FQNEAQ. The CDR3 totals 16 residues. CDR3 sequence: CASSRPDGVPYNEQFF. CDR3 in DNA: TGTGCCAGCAGCAGACCGGACGGGGTGCCCTACAATGAGCAGTTCTTC.

The chain recombines TRBV3-1 (or the pseudogene TRBV3-2) with TRBJ1-4, with a tentative D call TRBD1 (6 bases). Between the trimmed V and J ends, which lost 7 bases and 2 bases, there was a span of 14 bases. Germline values: CDR1 LGHDT, CDR2 YNNKEL (reference sequence). The CDR3 consists of 15 residues. The CDR3 DNA reads as TGTGCCAGCACCCTCCGGCAGGGGACTAATGAAAAACTGTTTTTT. Amino acids: CASTLRQGTNEKLFF.

This rearrangement joins TRBV7-2 to TRBJ2-7; D possibly uses TRBD1 or TRBD2 (5 bases each). The CDR3 length is 14 residues. The germline V gene encodes CDR1 SGHTA and CDR2 FQGNSA. Trimming left V 5 bases short and J 0 bases short, with 11 bases between. The CDR3 DNA follows: TGTGCCAGCAGCATTGGGACGTTCTCCTACGAGCAGTACTTC. This sequence encodes CASSIGTFSYEQYF.

The chain's CDR3 is CASSKGLNEKLFF. CDR3 DNA: TGTGCCAGCTCTAAGGGCCTGAATGAAAAACTGTTTTTT. The gene calls are TRBV9 and TRBJ1-4; D is ambiguous. The V end was cut by 7 bases, the J end by 5 bases, with 12 bases between. The CDR3 is 13 amino acids. Germline-derived CDR1 and CDR2 are SGDLS and YYNGEE.

J is TRBJ1-4 and V is TRBV4-2; unclear D gene. V lost 0 bases, J lost 0 bases, and 5 bases lay in between. The CDR3 runs to 15 residues. Germline-derived CDR1 and CDR2 are LGHNA and YNFKEQ. The CDR3 coding sequence is TGTGCCAGCAGCCAAGATGAGGCAACTAATGAAAAACTGTTTTTT. Amino acids: CASSQDEATNEKLFF.

The J gene is TRBJ2-3, the V gene TRBV5-1; 9 positions agree with TRBD2. V was pared by 0 bases and J by 3 bases, with 8 bases of the junction left unmatched. This CDR3 contains 17 residues. Looked up from germline, CDR1 is SGHRS and CDR2 is YFSETQ. The CDR3 here is CASSLVGSGSGTDTQYF. The CDR3 nucleotides read TGCGCCAGCAGCTTGGTGGGTAGCGGGAGCGGGACAGATACGCAGTATTTT.

The chain links TRBV6-6 to TRBJ2-7, with D hard to call. The CDR3 has 12 residues. Trimming left V 5 bases short and J 6 bases short, with 11 bases between. The germline V gene has CDR1 MNHNY and CDR2 SVGAGI (reference sequence). The CDR3 here is CASSTPLGEQYF. The CDR3 nucleotides read TGTGCCAGCAGTACCCCTTTAGGCGAGCAGTACTTC.